A selection of T cell receptor beta chains follows, all from one sample in a study of cytomegalovirus exposure and HLA in healthy donors. TCRdb keeps only in-frame clones here, not all; method: immunoSEQ multiplex PCR. The table includes 55,000 to 75,000 clones, 95% detected once. Material for sequencing was PBMCs. The source of these receptors is a woman between 18 and 30 years old in good health and CMV-seropositive. CDR3s include the opening cysteine and the closing phenylalanine or tryptophan. Fields, in order: J gene, V gene, D gene, CDR3 protein. A D gene is named only where the DNA matches it firmly.

j_call: TRBJ1-5; v_call: TRBV2; d_call: -; cdr3_aa: CASAVGYPGNQPQHF
j_call: TRBJ2-3; v_call: TRBV5-4; d_call: TRBD2; cdr3_aa: CASSSGGLAGGTQYF
j_call: TRBJ1-2; v_call: TRBV7-9; d_call: -; cdr3_aa: CASSLMWEGYGYTF
j_call: TRBJ2-4; v_call: TRBV4-1; d_call: -; cdr3_aa: CASSQAGPKNIQYF
j_call: TRBJ1-1; v_call: TRBV5-1; d_call: -; cdr3_aa: CASSFQSVLNTEAFF
j_call: TRBJ2-7; v_call: TRBV10-3; d_call: -; cdr3_aa: CAISLTGIVSREQYF
j_call: TRBJ1-1; v_call: TRBV18; d_call: -; cdr3_aa: CASSPPPMNTEAFF
j_call: TRBJ1-2; v_call: TRBV6-5; d_call: -; cdr3_aa: CASRGWTDSNYGYTF
j_call: TRBJ1-6; v_call: TRBV30; d_call: -; cdr3_aa: CAWSDRYSPLHF
j_call: TRBJ1-1; v_call: TRBV28; d_call: -; cdr3_aa: CASSFRGNTEAFF
j_call: TRBJ1-1; v_call: TRBV5-1; d_call: -; cdr3_aa: CASSLIGTEAFF
j_call: TRBJ2-1; v_call: TRBV28; d_call: -; cdr3_aa: CASRYSGTGLFF
j_call: TRBJ2-7; v_call: TRBV7-9; d_call: -; cdr3_aa: CASSGIAASYEQYF
j_call: TRBJ1-1; v_call: TRBV19; d_call: TRBD1; cdr3_aa: CASSRDQGAISEAFF
j_call: TRBJ1-5; v_call: TRBV10-3; d_call: -; cdr3_aa: CAIGGDQPQHF
j_call: TRBJ2-1; v_call: TRBV30; d_call: TRBD2; cdr3_aa: CAWSRGLAGMGNEQFF
j_call: TRBJ2-1; v_call: TRBV9; d_call: -; cdr3_aa: CASSVGFSSSGLEQFF
j_call: TRBJ2-5; v_call: TRBV4-2; d_call: TRBD2; cdr3_aa: CASSQAGRGGETQYF
j_call: TRBJ2-1; v_call: TRBV5-1; d_call: -; cdr3_aa: CASSLAGGNEQFF
j_call: TRBJ1-1; v_call: TRBV27; d_call: -; cdr3_aa: CASSPYGGPVDEAFF
j_call: TRBJ2-7; v_call: TRBV18; d_call: TRBD2; cdr3_aa: CASSLSGDGYEQYF
j_call: TRBJ2-7; v_call: TRBV19; d_call: -; cdr3_aa: CASRQSYAGSYEQYF
j_call: TRBJ2-7; v_call: TRBV2; d_call: -; cdr3_aa: CASADSPLYEQYF
j_call: TRBJ1-2; v_call: TRBV6-6; d_call: -; cdr3_aa: CASRPNEGGYGYTF
j_call: TRBJ2-5; v_call: TRBV18; d_call: TRBD2; cdr3_aa: CASSPSRGPGLAKLGETQYF
j_call: -; v_call: TRBV5-6; d_call: TRBD1; cdr3_aa: CASSDVPGQGAYEQYF
j_call: TRBJ2-1; v_call: TRBV30; d_call: -; cdr3_aa: CACRGLATYNEQFF
j_call: TRBJ2-3; v_call: TRBV6-1; d_call: TRBD2; cdr3_aa: CASSEPRLAGFEDTQYF
j_call: TRBJ2-2; v_call: TRBV7-7; d_call: -; cdr3_aa: CASSSIEVGELFF
j_call: TRBJ1-4; v_call: TRBV2; d_call: -; cdr3_aa: CASRQNREGRVELFF
j_call: TRBJ2-5; v_call: TRBV5-1; d_call: TRBD1; cdr3_aa: CASSSQGAGETQYF
j_call: TRBJ2-1; v_call: TRBV4-1; d_call: TRBD2; cdr3_aa: CASSYGTSSYNEQFF
j_call: TRBJ2-7; v_call: TRBV5-4; d_call: -; cdr3_aa: CASSLGGARYEQYF
j_call: TRBJ2-7; v_call: TRBV28; d_call: -; cdr3_aa: CASSSRGVGEQYF
j_call: TRBJ2-5; v_call: TRBV5-4; d_call: -; cdr3_aa: CASSLSVGASGETQYF
j_call: TRBJ1-2; v_call: TRBV6-6; d_call: -; cdr3_aa: CASSYSPGVGYTF
j_call: TRBJ2-1; v_call: TRBV7-9; d_call: TRBD2; cdr3_aa: CASSPIGLAGVSGQFF
j_call: TRBJ2-4; v_call: TRBV5-1; d_call: -; cdr3_aa: CASSRTGGSAKNIQYF
j_call: TRBJ1-5; v_call: TRBV7-7; d_call: TRBD1; cdr3_aa: CASSPFRTGGSNQPQHF